One and the same sample provided the 28 T cell receptor beta chains below, sequenced in a study of cytomegalovirus exposure and HLA in healthy donors (dated by TCRdb to the late 2010s). Libraries were prepared through the immunoSEQ multiplex PCR assay. A mixture of 60 forward primers for TCR Vbeta segments and 13 reverse primers for TCR Jbeta segments was used in the multiplex PCR. TCRdb obtained this table from immuneACCESS and retained in-frame rearrangements with V and J assigned. These tables miss some clones; where compared with another copy, unresolved V genes account for less than half of the shortfall, and the remainder is unexplained. This sample holds some 110,000 clones; about 76% were observed only once. The ten largest account for around 4.9% of the sample. The source material was PBMCs. The origin of the receptors is a man younger than 40 in good health and CMV-seropositive.

This clone was observed a handful of times. The rearrangement uses TRBV4-1 and TRBJ2-1, with D maybe TRBD2 (6 bases). V lost 4 bases to trimming and J lost 3 bases, with 7 bases between them. The V gene's germline CDR1 is MGHRA and CDR2 YSYEKL. This CDR3 is 13 amino acids long. The CDR3 spells CASSRDFYNEQFF. The CDR3 nucleotides are TGCGCCAGCAGCCGGGACTTCTACAATGAGCAGTTCTTC.

The rearrangement uses TRBV21-1 and TRBJ1-5; TRBD1, the D gene given by the table, was not confirmed from the DNA. TRBV21-1 is a listed pseudogene. The CDR3 consists of 16 residues. CDR3 sequence (DNA): TGTGCCAGCAGCAAAGTATGCCAGGCACGCCGTATGCCCCAGCATTTT. Translating it yields CASSKVCQARRMPQHF.

The V and J genes are TRBV9 and TRBJ2-7; 14 bases align to TRBD2. The CDR3 extends over 14 amino acids. The germline gives CDR1 SGDLS, CDR2 YYNGEE. V lost 4 bases and J lost 7; bases outside the gene matches: 4. CDR3 loop: CASSTGLAGGEQYF. Written as DNA, the CDR3 is TGTGCCAGCAGCACCGGACTAGCGGGGGGTGAGCAGTACTTC.

V usage is TRBV10-3 and J usage is TRBJ2-2; TRBD2 matches 15 bases. V shed 10 bases and J 0 bases; nucleotides not matched to a gene: 12. The CDR3 extends over 19 amino acids. Looked up from germline, CDR1 is ENHRY and CDR2 is SYGVKD. CDR3 DNA: TGTGCCACCACTCGGACTAGCGGGGGGGCCTTCGCGAACACCGGGGAGCTGTTTTTT. Protein sequence: CATTRTSGGAFANTGELFF.

The V call is TRBV5-4, the J call TRBJ1-2; 9 bases are a match to TRBD1. The V gene's germline CDR1 is SGHNT and CDR2 YYREEE (reference sequence). The V segment lost 4 bases and the J segment 4 bases; nucleotides outside the gene matches: 5. The CDR3 runs to 14 residues. As DNA, the CDR3 is TGTGCCAGCAGCACGACAGGGGGAGGCTATGGCTACACCTTC. The encoded protein is CASSTTGGGYGYTF.

CDR3 in DNA: TGTGCCAGCAGCTTTAACGGTCGGACTGAAGCTTTCTTT. It translates to CASSFNGRTEAFF. V gene TRBV11-2 combines with J gene TRBJ1-1; no reliable D call. The V end lost 3 bases, the J end lost 5 bases, and 10 bases lay between the germline ends. CDR3 length: 13 amino acids. Germline V gene data show CDR1 as SGHAT and CDR2 as FQNNGV.

This clone was detected only once. The chain carries TRBV7-9 and TRBJ1-1; 12 bases fit TRBD1. CDR3 size: 18 residues. V lost 5 bases and J lost 1; bases outside the gene matches: 11. Germline values: CDR1 SEHNR, CDR2 FQNEAQ (reference sequence). In DNA form, the CDR3 reads TGTGCCAGCAGCGGCCCCGGGACAGGGGGCCTTGGGAACACTGAAGCTTTCTTT. Protein product: CASSGPGTGGLGNTEAFF.

In this sample, this clone turned up a few times. The CDR3 DNA reads TGTGCCAGCAGCTCCCAGACAGGAGAAGCTTTCTTT. This translates into CASSSQTGEAFF. The chain employs TRBV6-6 and TRBJ1-1; maybe TRBD1 (6 bases). V was trimmed by 6 bases and J by 8 bases, leaving 13 bases between them. This CDR3 is built from 12 residues. The germline V gene has CDR1 MNHNY and CDR2 SVGAGI (reference sequence).

The V and J genes are TRBV19 and TRBJ2-2; perhaps TRBD1 as D (5 bases). The V gene's germline CDR1 is LNHDA and CDR2 SQIVND (reference sequence). Trimming took off 7 bases at V and 1 base at J, with 7 bases between the two ends. There are 13 residues in the CDR3. The CDR3 spells CASIQGNTGELFF. The CDR3 DNA follows: TGTGCCAGTATTCAGGGGAACACCGGGGAGCTGTTTTTT.

J is TRBJ1-1 and V is TRBV29-1, with no clear D. The CDR3 loop spans 13 amino acids. With 3 bases removed from V and 3 bases from J, the gap between germline ends came to 11 bases. Germline CDR1 is SQVTM and CDR2 is ANQGSEA. CDR3 sequence reads: CSVEEAADTEAFF. As DNA, the CDR3 is TGCAGCGTTGAGGAGGCAGCGGACACTGAAGCTTTCTTT.

The chain's CDR3 is CASNRNDGASSGKLFF. The CDR3 DNA reads as TGTGCCAGTAACCGAAACGATGGGGCCAGCAGTGGAAAACTGTTTTTT. The chain links TRBV19 to TRBJ1-4; tentatively, D is TRBD1 (5 bases). Trimming removed 7 bases from V and 10 bases from J, with 25 bases in between. The CDR3 totals 16 residues. Looked up from germline, CDR1 is LNHDA and CDR2 is SQIVND (reference sequence). Based on the CDR3 plus reference TRBV19 and TRBJ1-4, the full variable domain is DGGITQSPKYLFRKEGQNVTLSCEQNLNHDAMYWYRQDPGQGLRLIYYSQIVNDFQKGDIAEGYSVSREKKESFPLTVTSAQKNPTAFYLCASNRNDGASSGKLFFGSGTQLSVL.

This chain links TRBV6-1 with TRBJ2-2; 8 bases align to TRBD1. Per the germline V gene, CDR1 is MNHNS and CDR2 is SASEGT. The CDR3 totals 14 residues. V dropped 6 bases and J dropped 4; count of bases not matched to a gene: 4. The CDR3 spells CASSRGRGTGELFF. The CDR3 region has the DNA TGTGCCAGCAGCAGGGGGCGGGGCACCGGGGAGCTGTTTTTT.

The genes are TRBV9 and TRBJ1-6; D remains unclear. V gave up 3 bases and J gave up 6 bases, with 10 bases separating them. The CDR3 contains 14 residues. From germline, CDR1 is SGDLS and CDR2 YYNGEE. CDR3 sequence (DNA): TGTGCCAGCAGCGCTGGGGAGAGTAATTCACCCCTCCACTTT. It encodes CASSAGESNSPLHF.

The gene calls are TRBV27 and TRBJ1-2, with 7 bases matching TRBD1. The J segment lost 0 bases and the V segment lost 5 bases, leaving 3 bases of the junction unmatched. CDR1 is MNHEY, CDR2 SMNVEV, per germline (reference sequence). CDR3 length: 14 residues. In DNA, the CDR3 is TGTGCCAGCAGTCTCAGGGGGGCTAACTATGGCTACACCTTC. Amino acid sequence: CASSLRGANYGYTF.

The genes are TRBV6-5 and TRBJ1-4; 7 bases fit TRBD1. Germline V gene data show CDR1 as MNHEY and CDR2 as SVGAGI. This CDR3 contains 14 residues. J lost 4 bases, V lost 5 bases, and 4 bases had no gene match. The CDR3, as DNA: TGTGCCAGCAGTCTCGGACAGGATAATGAAAAACTGTTTTTT. This gives the protein CASSLGQDNEKLFF.

The CDR3 DNA follows: TGTGCCAGCAGCGAAGTTCCTCGGAGGGACGAGCAGTACTTC. Translating gives CASSEVPRRDEQYF. V gene TRBV6-5 combines with J gene TRBJ2-7, with a possible D match to TRBD2 (6 bases). Deletions cut 6 bases from V and 5 bases from J, with 17 bases between. Looked up from germline, CDR1 is MNHEY and CDR2 is SVGAGI. The CDR3 is made up of 14 amino acids.

The CDR3 here is CASGGVAGLLGGTQYF. CDR3 nucleotide sequence: TGTGCTAGTGGAGGGGTAGCGGGGCTCCTAGGGGGTACGCAGTATTTT. The V gene is TRBV12-5, the J gene TRBJ2-3; 8 bases agree with TRBD2. CDR3 size: 16 residues. Trimming took 6 bases from V and 8 from J; bases not matched to a gene: 16. CDR1 is LGHNT and CDR2 is FRNRAP in the germline V gene.

The rearrangement links TRBV2 to TRBJ1-5; a weak D match, TRBD1 (5 bases). V lost 2 bases and J 1 base, leaving 12 bases between the germline ends. The CDR3 is 16 amino acids. Germline V CDR1 and CDR2: SNHLY, FYNNEI. Written as DNA, the CDR3 is TGTGCCAGCAGTGAACATAAGGGGAGGAGCAATCAGCCCCAGCATTTT. This codes for CASSEHKGRSNQPQHF.

The gene calls are TRBV7-9 and TRBJ1-2, with D perhaps matching TRBD1 (6 bases). In germline, CDR1 is SEHNR, CDR2 FQNEAQ (reference sequence). V was shortened by 7 bases and J by 4 bases, with 19 bases between the two germline ends. The CDR3 loop spans 15 amino acids. CDR3 nucleotides: TGTGCCAGCACTGACCGGACAGAACCTGTCTATGGCTACACCTTC. Translation: CASTDRTEPVYGYTF.

V and J are TRBV7-2 and TRBJ1-2; TRBD1 matches 9 bases. The CDR3 sequence is 16 residues long. The V and J ends lost 0 bases and 4 bases, in that order; junction bases with no gene match: 6. The germline gives CDR1 SGHTA, CDR2 FQGNSA. The CDR3 loop reads CASSLAGQGTTYGYTF. DNA of the CDR3: TGTGCCAGCAGCTTAGCGGGACAGGGCACCACCTATGGCTACACCTTC.

This chain joins TRBV28 and TRBJ1-6; D uncertain. Germline V CDR1 and CDR2: MDHEN, SYDVKM. With 4 bases removed from V and 0 bases from J, the gap between germline ends came to 10 bases. The CDR3 totals 16 residues. CDR3 region: CASSSGYSSYNSPLHF. Written as DNA, the CDR3 is TGTGCCAGCAGTTCAGGATATAGCTCCTATAATTCACCCCTCCACTTT.

This clone showed up just a few times. The rearrangement joins TRBV12-5 to TRBJ1-1; D is perhaps TRBD1 (6 bases). V gave up 6 bases and J gave up 8 bases, with 16 bases separating them. This CDR3 region has 13 residues. Germline V gene sequence: CDR1 LGHNT, CDR2 FRNRAP. Here the CDR3 reads CASGQETGAEAFF. Written as DNA, the CDR3 is TGTGCTAGTGGCCAAGAGACAGGAGCCGAAGCTTTCTTT.

The rearrangement uses TRBV4-3 and TRBJ1-2; weak D call: TRBD1 (5 bases). This CDR3 contains 16 residues. Germline V gene data show CDR1 as LGHNA and CDR2 as YSLEER. Trimming left V 0 bases short and J 0 bases short, with 11 bases between. CDR3: CASSQDSGRANYGYTF. Written as DNA, the CDR3 is TGCGCCAGCAGCCAAGATTCCGGCAGGGCTAACTATGGCTACACCTTC.

The rearrangement joins TRBV9 to TRBJ2-3; D remains ambiguous. In germline, CDR1 is SGDLS, CDR2 YYNGEE. CDR3 length: 14 residues. V gave up 0 bases and J gave up 5 bases, with 10 bases separating them. DNA of the CDR3: TGTGCCAGCAGCGTAGCTCCAGGAAAAGATACGCAGTATTTT. Translating gives CASSVAPGKDTQYF.

The chain has TRBV19 and TRBJ2-7; 9 nucleotides match TRBD1. CDR1 is LNHDA and CDR2 is SQIVND in the germline V gene (reference sequence). This CDR3 region has 14 residues. Germline trimming cut 8 bases from V and 7 bases from J; bases unmatched to any gene: 12. Here the CDR3 DNA reads TGTGCCAGTGGAAGGTCCGGGACAGGGCAAGAGCAGTACTTC. Translated: CASGRSGTGQEQYF.

The chain couples TRBV11-2 to TRBJ1-6; 11 bases line up with TRBD1. J gave up 10 bases and V 4 bases, and 15 bases lay outside the gene matches. This CDR3 region has 18 residues. CDR1 is SGHAT and CDR2 is FQNNGV in the germline V gene. CDR3 region: CASSSWFRDRGKRSPLHF. DNA of the CDR3: TGTGCCAGCAGCTCCTGGTTCCGGGACAGGGGGAAGCGGTCACCCCTCCACTTT.

The chain carries TRBV6-5 and TRBJ1-4; D gene ambiguous. This CDR3 is built from 14 residues. CDR1 and CDR2 from the germline V gene are MNHEY and SVGAGI. V lost 5 bases and J 5 bases, leaving 12 bases between the germline ends. The CDR3 reads CASSRHGRNEKLFF. DNA of the CDR3: TGTGCCAGCAGTCGACACGGCAGAAATGAAAAACTGTTTTTT.

This chain joins TRBV5-5 and TRBJ2-7; 8 bases map to TRBD2. The junction had 12 bases not matched to a gene; V was cut back by 1 base and J by 0 bases. Looked up from germline, CDR1 is SGHKS and CDR2 is YYEKEE (reference sequence). The CDR3 is made up of 18 amino acids. The CDR3 nucleotides are TGTGCCAGCAGCTTGTGGCGGGGGGCTCAACTACCCTCCTACGAGCAGTACTTC. Translation gives CASSLWRGAQLPSYEQYF. Complete variable domain (other parts from reference TRBV5-5 and TRBJ2-7): DAGVTQSPTHLIKTRGQQVTLRCSPISGHKSVSWYQQVLGQGPQFIFQYYEKEERGRGNFPDRFSARQFPNYSSELNVNALLLGDSALYLCASSLWRGAQLPSYEQYFGPGTRLTVT.